The 26 T cell receptor beta chains reported below all come from one sample, sequenced in a study of cytomegalovirus exposure and HLA in healthy donors. Primers for the PCR totalled 60 Vbeta and 13 Jbeta. Assay: immunoSEQ multiplex PCR; the TCRdb copy retains only in-frame clones and omits some. The data contain fewer than 250,000 clones, 60% to 80% of them singletons. Specimen: PBMCs. These TCRs come from a male donor in good health and CMV-seronegative.

The chain recombines TRBV28 with TRBJ1-5; 8 nucleotides align to TRBD1. In germline, CDR1 is MDHEN, CDR2 SYDVKM. The junction had 4 bases not matched to a gene; V was cut back by 6 bases and J by 6 bases. CDR3 length equals 13 residues. The CDR3 loop reads CASSVQGAQPQHF. In DNA, the CDR3 is TGTGCCAGCAGCGTCCAGGGGGCTCAGCCCCAGCATTTT.

The gene calls are TRBV28 and TRBJ1-2; the match to TRBD1 covers 9 bases. CDR1 and CDR2 (germline): MDHEN, SYDVKM. This CDR3 is 16 amino acids long. V gave up 3 bases and J gave up 5 bases; unmatched junction bases: 10. CDR3 nucleotides: TGTGCCAGCAGTTTCCCCACAGGGGGCGCAGGTTATGGCTACACCTTC. It translates to CASSFPTGGAGYGYTF.

V is TRBV9 and J is TRBJ2-2; TRBD1 matches 8 bases. The CDR3 runs to 14 residues. Germline V gene data show CDR1 as SGDLS and CDR2 as YYNGEE. The V gene end was trimmed by 4 bases and the J gene end by 11 bases; junction bases not matched to a gene: 10. This chain's CDR3 is CASSRTQGAGELFF. CDR3 nucleotide sequence: TGTGCCAGCAGCCGGACTCAGGGGGCTGGAGAGCTGTTTTTT.

The genes are TRBV4-2 and TRBJ2-1, with TRBD2 identical over 11 bases. The CDR3 totals 16 residues. Germline V gene data show CDR1 as LGHNA and CDR2 as YNFKEQ. Losses at the gene ends were 2 bases for V and 2 bases for J; bases not matched to a gene: 2. The CDR3 here is CASSQKGLAAYNEQFF. Here the CDR3 DNA reads TGTGCCAGCAGCCAAAAGGGACTAGCGGCCTACAATGAGCAGTTCTTC.

V gene TRBV7-9 combines with J gene TRBJ1-1; TRBD1 agrees at 8 bases. After removal of 1 base from V and 3 bases from J, the junction contained 4 bases not matched to a gene. The germline CDR1 and CDR2 sequences are SEHNR and FQNEAQ (reference sequence). The CDR3 is 15 amino acids. The chain's CDR3 is CASSLVGQGDTEAFF. In DNA, the CDR3 is TGTGCCAGCAGCTTAGTAGGACAGGGTGACACTGAAGCTTTCTTT.

The chain couples TRBV5-1 to TRBJ2-7; 7 nucleotides line up with TRBD1. Trimming at V came to 4 bases and at J to 3 bases, leaving 16 bases not matched to a gene. The germline V gene encodes CDR1 SGHRS and CDR2 YFSETQ. The CDR3 is made up of 17 amino acids. The CDR3 bases are TGCGCCAGCAGCCCAGGTTCAGGGACAGCCTTGGGCTACGAGCAGTACTTC. Amino acid sequence: CASSPGSGTALGYEQYF.

The V gene is TRBV6-6, the J gene TRBJ1-1; weak D call: TRBD1 (5 bases). The germline V and J ends were trimmed by 5 bases and 3 bases, with 10 bases remaining between them. The CDR3 sequence is 13 residues long. Germline V gene data show CDR1 as MNHNY and CDR2 as SVGAGI (reference sequence). The CDR3 DNA reads TGTGCCAGCAGTGGGCAGGGTCACACTGAAGCTTTCTTT. Encoded protein: CASSGQGHTEAFF.

This clone was detected only a few times. The chain has TRBV10-3 and TRBJ1-5; D not certain. Germline CDR1 and CDR2: ENHRY and SYGVKD. Trimming cost V 5 bases and J 4 bases, with 6 bases left between them. CDR3 length: 12 residues. CDR3 nucleotides: TGTGCCATCAGTCAGGAAAATCAGCCCCAGCATTTT. It yields the protein CAISQENQPQHF.

Only one count was recorded for this clone. This sample includes further DNA sequences coding for the same CDR3. V and J are TRBV6-5 and TRBJ2-7, with D tentatively TRBD1 (6 bases). The germline CDR1 and CDR2 sequences are MNHEY and SVGAGI. Trimming shortened V by 0 bases and J by 0 bases, and 12 bases separated the two germline ends. The CDR3 runs to 16 residues. The chain's CDR3 is CASSYSIGGNSYEQYF. CDR3 nucleotide sequence: TGTGCCAGCAGTTACTCGATTGGGGGCAACTCCTACGAGCAGTACTTC.

In its sample, this clone was seen once. The chain is built from TRBV27 and TRBJ2-1, with 7 nucleotides matching TRBD2. The CDR3 is made up of 14 amino acids. The J segment lost 1 base and the V segment lost 10 bases, leaving 7 bases of the junction unmatched. The V gene's germline CDR1 is MNHEY and CDR2 SMNVEV (reference sequence). This CDR3 is CATRTGGSYNEQFF. CDR3 nucleotides: TGTGCCACCAGGACGGGAGGTTCCTACAATGAGCAGTTCTTC.

The chain couples TRBV5-1 to TRBJ2-1, with 7 bases that match TRBD1. Germline CDR1 and CDR2: SGHRS and YFSETQ. This CDR3 is built from 15 residues. V was clipped by 2 bases and J by 7 bases; unmatched bases: 9. The CDR3 reads CASSLSWTGRNEQFF. The CDR3, as DNA: TGCGCCAGCAGCTTATCCTGGACAGGTCGGAATGAGCAGTTCTTC.

The rearrangement links TRBV5-1 to TRBJ2-7; maybe TRBD2 (5 bases). Germline V gene sequence: CDR1 SGHRS, CDR2 YFSETQ. V dropped 0 bases and J dropped 4 bases, with 14 bases sitting between them. The CDR3 is 15 amino acids. The CDR3, as DNA: TGCGCCAGCAGCTTGGGGGATAGCGCCGGTTACGAGCAGTACTTC. Its translation is CASSLGDSAGYEQYF.

The V call is TRBV27, the J call TRBJ1-5; D unclear. This CDR3 has 14 amino acids. V was shortened by 2 bases and J by 6 bases, with 11 bases between the two germline ends. Germline CDR1 and CDR2: MNHEY and SMNVEV (reference sequence). The CDR3 bases are TGTGCCAGCAGTTTAGCTGGGAGGACTCAGCCCCAGCATTTT. Encoded protein: CASSLAGRTQPQHF.

Only one count was recorded for this clone. The chain joins TRBV7-3 to TRBJ1-6, with 10 bases identical to TRBD1. The V and J ends lost 5 bases and 10 bases, in that order; junction bases with no gene match: 8. The CDR3 extends over 15 amino acids. In germline, CDR1 is SGHTA, CDR2 FQGTGA. The CDR3, as DNA: TGTGCCAGCAGCCGCACTGGGACAGGGGTCTCACCCCTCCACTTT. This gives the protein CASSRTGTGVSPLHF.

The rearrangement links TRBV20-1 to TRBJ1-5; D is uncertain. Germline CDR1 and CDR2: DFQATT and SNEGSKA (reference sequence). CDR3 length: 11 amino acids. Trimming took off 7 bases at V and 9 bases at J, with 13 bases between the two ends. CDR3 loop: CSVLSPGPQHF. The CDR3 DNA follows: TGCAGTGTCCTATCTCCGGGGCCCCAGCATTTT.

This rearrangement joins TRBV5-1 to TRBJ2-2; D unclear. The CDR3 length is 14 residues. Germline V gene sequence: CDR1 SGHRS, CDR2 YFSETQ. Trimming shortened V by 1 base and J by 1 base, and 5 bases separated the two germline ends. This CDR3 reads CASSLQQNTGELFF. CDR3 coding DNA: TGCGCCAGCAGCTTGCAACAGAACACCGGGGAGCTGTTTTTT.

This chain joins TRBV13 and TRBJ2-3; TRBD2 aligns across 12 bases. In germline, CDR1 is PRHDT, CDR2 FYEKMQ (reference sequence). The V segment lost 1 base and the J segment 4 bases; nucleotides outside the gene matches: 9. CDR3 size: 18 residues. The CDR3 sequence is CASSLDHPTSGRADTQYF. CDR3 coding DNA: TGTGCCAGCAGCTTAGACCACCCGACTAGCGGGAGAGCAGATACGCAGTATTTT. The variable domain in full, with the rest retrieved from reference TRBV13 and TRBJ2-3, is AAGVIQSPRHLIKEKRETATLKCYPIPRHDTVYWYQQGPGQDPQFLISFYEKMQSDKGSIPDRFSAQQFSDYHSELNMSSLELGDSALYFCASSLDHPTSGRADTQYFGPGTRLTVL.

A note on this clone: Additional DNA sequences in this sample encode the identical CDR3. This chain joins TRBV5-1 and TRBJ2-1; D unclear. Per the germline V gene, CDR1 is SGHRS and CDR2 is YFSETQ. Trimming left V 3 bases short and J 4 bases short, with 2 bases between. This CDR3 has 11 amino acids. The CDR3 coding sequence is TGCGCCAGCAGCTCTTACAATGAGCAGTTCTTC. This sequence encodes CASSSYNEQFF.

V is TRBV5-4 and J is TRBJ2-7; no clear D gene. With 7 bases removed from V and 0 bases from J, the gap between germline ends came to 11 bases. Per the germline V gene, CDR1 is SGHNT and CDR2 is YYREEE (reference sequence). The CDR3 is 13 amino acids. The CDR3 loop is CASREDSSYEQYF. The CDR3 DNA sequence: TGTGCCAGCCGCGAAGATAGCTCCTACGAGCAGTACTTC.

This chain joins TRBV5-6 and TRBJ1-4; 7 bases line up with TRBD1. This CDR3 region has 15 residues. Germline CDR1 reads SGHDT; CDR2 reads YYEEEE. Losses at the gene ends were 0 bases for V and 3 bases for J; bases not matched to a gene: 2. This CDR3 is CASSLEGQSNEKLFF. CDR3 sequence (DNA): TGTGCCAGCAGCTTGGAGGGACAGTCTAATGAAAAACTGTTTTTT.

J is TRBJ2-2 and V is TRBV28, with 14 positions matching TRBD2. The CDR3 length is 17 residues. With V trimmed by 4 bases and J by 5 bases, 6 bases remained unmatched. The germline gives CDR1 MDHEN, CDR2 SYDVKM. The CDR3 DNA is TGTGCCAGCAGTTCGACTAGCGGGGGGGCCCGAACCGGGGAGCTGTTTTTT. Translating it yields CASSSTSGGARTGELFF.

V gene TRBV7-9 combines with J gene TRBJ1-4, with TRBD1 identical over 7 bases. This CDR3 spans 16 amino acids. J was trimmed by 2 bases and V by 4 bases; bases with no gene match: 7. The V gene's germline CDR1 is SEHNR and CDR2 FQNEAQ (reference sequence). CDR3 bases: TGTGCCAGCAGCTCGTGGACAGGCGGCACTAATGAAAAACTGTTTTTT. Translation: CASSSWTGGTNEKLFF.

The V gene is TRBV19, the J gene TRBJ2-1, with 9 bases lining up with TRBD1. Germline CDR1 and CDR2: LNHDA and SQIVND (reference sequence). Trimming took 6 bases from V and 3 from J; bases not matched to a gene: 9. The CDR3 is 16 residues long. In nucleotides, the CDR3 is TGTGCCAGTAGGTCCCAACAGGGGGCCGTCTACAATGAGCAGTTCTTC. Its protein is CASRSQQGAVYNEQFF.

The J gene is TRBJ2-7, the V gene TRBV28; TRBD2 matches at 8 bases. The CDR3 is made up of 17 amino acids. Germline assignment: CDR1 MDHEN and CDR2 SYDVKM. V trimming: 3 bases; J trimming: 0 bases; junction bases outside the gene matches: 10. The CDR3, as DNA: TGTGCCAGCAGTTTCCTTTCCAGCGGGGGAAGCTCCTACGAGCAGTACTTC. It codes for CASSFLSSGGSSYEQYF.

A single count supports this clone. The chain has TRBV2 and TRBJ2-3; TRBD1 aligns across 7 bases. V shed 4 bases, J shed 0 bases, and the junction held 1 base outside the gene matches. This CDR3 has 14 amino acids. Germline V gene lookup returns CDR1 SNHLY and CDR2 FYNNEI. This CDR3 is CASSAQGSTDTQYF. The CDR3 DNA reads as TGTGCCAGCAGTGCACAGGGGAGCACAGATACGCAGTATTTT.

V gene TRBV18 combines with J gene TRBJ2-5; D might be TRBD2 (6 bases). The CDR3 runs to 16 residues. CDR1 and CDR2 from the germline V gene are KGHSH and LQKENI. Trimming stripped 3 bases from V and 0 bases from J, with 14 bases between. The CDR3 sequence: CASSPYQGEDQETQYF. In DNA, the CDR3 is TGTGCCAGCTCACCGTATCAAGGGGAGGACCAAGAGACCCAGTACTTC. Full variable domain (missing parts from reference TRBV18 and TRBJ2-5): NAGVMQNPRHLVRRRGQEARLRCSPMKGHSHVYWYRQLPEEGLKFMVYLQKENIIDESGMPKERFSAEFPKEGPSILRIQQVVRGDSAAYFCASSPYQGEDQETQYFGPGTRLLVL.